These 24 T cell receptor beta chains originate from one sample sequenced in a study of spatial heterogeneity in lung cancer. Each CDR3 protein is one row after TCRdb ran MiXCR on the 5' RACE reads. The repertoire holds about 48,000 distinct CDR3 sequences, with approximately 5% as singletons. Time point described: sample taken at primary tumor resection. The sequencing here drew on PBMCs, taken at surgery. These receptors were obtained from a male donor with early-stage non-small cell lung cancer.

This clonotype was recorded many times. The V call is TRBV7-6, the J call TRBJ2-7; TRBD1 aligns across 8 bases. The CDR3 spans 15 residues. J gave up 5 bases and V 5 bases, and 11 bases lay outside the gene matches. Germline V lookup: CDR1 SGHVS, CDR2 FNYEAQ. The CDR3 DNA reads TGTGCCAGCAGCCCCCCCAACAGGGGGAGAGACGAGCAGTACTTC. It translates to CASSPPNRGRDEQYF.

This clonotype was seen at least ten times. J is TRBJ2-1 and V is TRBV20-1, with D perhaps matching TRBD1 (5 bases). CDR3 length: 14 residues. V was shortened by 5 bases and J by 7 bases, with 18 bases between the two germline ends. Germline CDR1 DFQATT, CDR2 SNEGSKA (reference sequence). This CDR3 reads CSAARGLQGNEQFF. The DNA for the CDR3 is TGCAGTGCTGCTCGAGGTCTCCAGGGTAATGAGCAGTTCTTC.

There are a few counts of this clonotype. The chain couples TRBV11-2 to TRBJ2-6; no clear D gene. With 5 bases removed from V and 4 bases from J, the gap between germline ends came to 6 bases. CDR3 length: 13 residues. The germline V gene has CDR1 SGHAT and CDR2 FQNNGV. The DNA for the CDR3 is TGTGCCAGCAGCGCAAAGGGGGCCAACGTCCTGACTTTC. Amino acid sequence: CASSAKGANVLTF. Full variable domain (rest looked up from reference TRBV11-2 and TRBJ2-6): EAGVAQSPRYKIIEKRQSVAFWCNPISGHATLYWYQQILGQGPKLLIQFQNNGVVDDSQLPKDRFSAERLKGVDSTLKIQPAKLEDSAVYLCASSAKGANVLTFGAGSRLTVL.

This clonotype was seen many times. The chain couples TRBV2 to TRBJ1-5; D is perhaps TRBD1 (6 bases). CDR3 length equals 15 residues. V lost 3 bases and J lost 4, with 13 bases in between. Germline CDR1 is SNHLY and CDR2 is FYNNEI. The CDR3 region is CASSEWWRGNQPQHF. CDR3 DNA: TGTGCCAGCAGTGAGTGGTGGAGGGGGAATCAGCCCCAGCATTTT. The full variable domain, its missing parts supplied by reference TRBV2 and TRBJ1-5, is EPEVTQTPSHQVTQMGQEVILRCVPISNHLYFYWYRQILGQKVEFLVSFYNNEISEKSEIFDDQFSVERPDGSNFTLKIRSTKLEDSAMYFCASSEWWRGNQPQHFGDGTRLSIL.

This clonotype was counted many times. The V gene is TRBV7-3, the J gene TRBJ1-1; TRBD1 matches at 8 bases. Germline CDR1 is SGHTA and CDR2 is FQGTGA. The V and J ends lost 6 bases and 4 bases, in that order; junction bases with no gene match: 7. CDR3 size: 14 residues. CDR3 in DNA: TGTGCCAGCAGTTGGACAGGGAAGAGCACTGAAGCTTTCTTT. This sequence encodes CASSWTGKSTEAFF.

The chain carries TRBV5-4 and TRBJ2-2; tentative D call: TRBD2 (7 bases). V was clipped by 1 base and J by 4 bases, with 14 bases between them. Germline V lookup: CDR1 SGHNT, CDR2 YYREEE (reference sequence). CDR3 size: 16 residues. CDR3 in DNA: TGTGCCAGCAGCTTGTTGGGGGGGCCGGTCACCGGGGAGCTGTTTTTT. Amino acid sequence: CASSLLGGPVTGELFF.

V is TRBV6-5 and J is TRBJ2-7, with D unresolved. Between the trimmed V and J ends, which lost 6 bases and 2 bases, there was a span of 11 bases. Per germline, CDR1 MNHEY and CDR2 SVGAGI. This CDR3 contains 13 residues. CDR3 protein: CASRKGSAYEQYF. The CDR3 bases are TGTGCCAGCAGGAAGGGCTCCGCCTACGAGCAGTACTTC.

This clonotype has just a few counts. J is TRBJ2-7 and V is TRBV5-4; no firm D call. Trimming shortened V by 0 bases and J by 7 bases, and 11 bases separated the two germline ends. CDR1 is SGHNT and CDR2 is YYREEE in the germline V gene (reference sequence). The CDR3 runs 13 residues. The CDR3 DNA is TGTGCCAGCAGCTTGGTCGGCGATTATGAGCAGTACTTC. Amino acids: CASSLVGDYEQYF.

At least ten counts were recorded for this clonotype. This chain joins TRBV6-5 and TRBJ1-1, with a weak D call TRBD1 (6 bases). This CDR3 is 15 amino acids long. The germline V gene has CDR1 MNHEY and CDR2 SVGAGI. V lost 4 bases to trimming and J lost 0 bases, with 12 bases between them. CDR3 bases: TGTGCCAGCAGTTCTTGGACAGATATGAACACTGAAGCTTTCTTT. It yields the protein CASSSWTDMNTEAFF.

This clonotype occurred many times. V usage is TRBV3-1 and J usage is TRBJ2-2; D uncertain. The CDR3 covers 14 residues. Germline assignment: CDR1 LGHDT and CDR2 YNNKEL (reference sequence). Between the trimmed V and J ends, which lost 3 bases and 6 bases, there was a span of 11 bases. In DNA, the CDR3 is TGTGCCAGCAGCCATCCCTTGAGGCCCGGGGAGCTGTTTTTT. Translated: CASSHPLRPGELFF.

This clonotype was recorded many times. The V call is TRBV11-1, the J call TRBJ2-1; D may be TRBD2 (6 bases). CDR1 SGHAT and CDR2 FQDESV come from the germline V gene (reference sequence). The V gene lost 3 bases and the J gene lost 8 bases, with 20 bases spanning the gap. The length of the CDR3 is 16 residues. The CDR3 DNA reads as TGTGCCAGCAGCTTTCTTGGGGCGGGAACGGGCTATGAGCAGTTCTTC. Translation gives CASSFLGAGTGYEQFF. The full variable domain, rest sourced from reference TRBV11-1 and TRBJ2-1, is EAEVAQSPRYKITEKSQAVAFWCDPISGHATLYWYRQILGQGPELLVQFQDESVVDDSQLPKDRFSAERLKGVDSTLKIQPAELGDSAMYLCASSFLGAGTGYEQFFGPGTRLTVL.

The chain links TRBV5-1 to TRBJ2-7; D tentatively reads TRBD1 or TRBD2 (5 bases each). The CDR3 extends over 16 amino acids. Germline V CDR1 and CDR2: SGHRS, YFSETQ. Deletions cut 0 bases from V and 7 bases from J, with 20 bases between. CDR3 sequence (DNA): TGCGCCAGCAGCTTGGCAGGGACGAAGGTTTATGGAGAGCAGTACTTC. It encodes CASSLAGTKVYGEQYF.

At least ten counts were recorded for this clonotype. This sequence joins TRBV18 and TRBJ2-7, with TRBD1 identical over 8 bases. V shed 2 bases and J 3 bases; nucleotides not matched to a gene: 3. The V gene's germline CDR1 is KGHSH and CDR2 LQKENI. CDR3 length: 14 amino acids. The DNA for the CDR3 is TGTGCCAGCTCACCAGGGACAGGACTCTACGAGCAGTACTTC. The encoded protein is CASSPGTGLYEQYF. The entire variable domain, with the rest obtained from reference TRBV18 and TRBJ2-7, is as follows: NAGVMQNPRHLVRRRGQEARLRCSPMKGHSHVYWYRQLPEEGLKFMVYLQKENIIDESGMPKERFSAEFPKEGPSILRIQQVVRGDSAAYFCASSPGTGLYEQYFGPGTRLTVT.

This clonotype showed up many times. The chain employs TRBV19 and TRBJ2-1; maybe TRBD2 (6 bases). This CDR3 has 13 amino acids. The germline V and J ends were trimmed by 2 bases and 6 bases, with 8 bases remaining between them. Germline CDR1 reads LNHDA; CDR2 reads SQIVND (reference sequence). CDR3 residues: CASSITSINEQFF. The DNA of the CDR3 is TGTGCCAGTAGTATAACTAGCATCAATGAGCAGTTCTTC.

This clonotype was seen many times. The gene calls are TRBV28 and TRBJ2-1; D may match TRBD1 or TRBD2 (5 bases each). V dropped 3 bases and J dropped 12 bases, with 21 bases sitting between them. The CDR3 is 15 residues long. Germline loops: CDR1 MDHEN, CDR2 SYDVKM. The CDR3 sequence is CASSFLGTSRAGQFF. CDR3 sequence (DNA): TGTGCCAGCAGTTTCTTGGGGACCTCTAGGGCTGGGCAGTTCTTC. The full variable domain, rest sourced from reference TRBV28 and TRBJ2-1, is DVKVTQSSRYLVKRTGEKVFLECVQDMDHENMFWYRQDPGLGLRLIYFSYDVKMKEKGDIPEGYSVSREKKERFSLILESASTNQTSMYLCASSFLGTSRAGQFFGPGTRLTVL.

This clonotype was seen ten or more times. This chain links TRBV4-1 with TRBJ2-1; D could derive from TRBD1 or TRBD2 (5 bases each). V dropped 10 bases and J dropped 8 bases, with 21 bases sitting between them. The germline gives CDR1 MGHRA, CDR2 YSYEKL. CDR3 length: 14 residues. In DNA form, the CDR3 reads TGCGCCACTTCACGGCGGGTGAGAGGGGATGAGCAGTTCTTC. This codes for CATSRRVRGDEQFF.

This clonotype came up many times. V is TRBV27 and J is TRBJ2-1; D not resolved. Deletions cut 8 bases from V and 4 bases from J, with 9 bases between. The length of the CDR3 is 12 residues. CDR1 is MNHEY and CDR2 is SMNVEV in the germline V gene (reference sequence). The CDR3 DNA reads TGTGCCAGCGGATTACCGTACAATGAGCAGTTCTTC. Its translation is CASGLPYNEQFF.

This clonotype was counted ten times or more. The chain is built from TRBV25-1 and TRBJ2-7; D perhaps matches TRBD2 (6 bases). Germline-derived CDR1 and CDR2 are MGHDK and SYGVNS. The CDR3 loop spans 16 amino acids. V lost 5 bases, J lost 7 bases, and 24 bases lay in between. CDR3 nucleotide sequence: TGTGCCAGCAGTCCATCCTCCGGGACCCCAGGAGGGGAGCAGTACTTC. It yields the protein CASSPSSGTPGGEQYF.

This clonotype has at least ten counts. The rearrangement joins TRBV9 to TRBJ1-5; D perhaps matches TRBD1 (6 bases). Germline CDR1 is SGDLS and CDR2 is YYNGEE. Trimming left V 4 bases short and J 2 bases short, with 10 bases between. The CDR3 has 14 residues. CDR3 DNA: TGTGCCAGCAGCCCTTCAGGGGGCAATCAGCCCCAGCATTTT. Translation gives CASSPSGGNQPQHF.

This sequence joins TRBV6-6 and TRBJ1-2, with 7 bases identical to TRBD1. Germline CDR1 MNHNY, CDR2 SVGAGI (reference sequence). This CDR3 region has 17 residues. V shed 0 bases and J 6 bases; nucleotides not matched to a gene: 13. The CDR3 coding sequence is TGTGCCAGCAGTTACTCTCGGCTCGTTACCGGGACAGATGGCTACACCTTC. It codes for CASSYSRLVTGTDGYTF.

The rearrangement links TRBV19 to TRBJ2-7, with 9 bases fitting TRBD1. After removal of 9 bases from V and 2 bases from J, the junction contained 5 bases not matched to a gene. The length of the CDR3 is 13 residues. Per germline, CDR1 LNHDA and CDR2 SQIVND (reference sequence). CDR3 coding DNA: TGTGCCAGCCGTGACAGGGGGGCCTACGAGCAGTACTTC. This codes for CASRDRGAYEQYF.

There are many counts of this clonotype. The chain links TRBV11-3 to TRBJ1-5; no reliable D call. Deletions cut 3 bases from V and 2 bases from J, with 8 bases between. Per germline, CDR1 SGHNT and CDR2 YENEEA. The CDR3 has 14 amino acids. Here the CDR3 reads CASSFLSGNQPQHF. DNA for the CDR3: TGTGCCAGCAGCTTCCTGTCGGGCAATCAGCCCCAGCATTTT.

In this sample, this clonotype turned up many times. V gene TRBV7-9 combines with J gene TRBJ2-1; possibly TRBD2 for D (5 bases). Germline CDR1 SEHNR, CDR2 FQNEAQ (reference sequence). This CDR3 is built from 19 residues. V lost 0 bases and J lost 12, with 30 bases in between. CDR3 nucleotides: TGTGCCAGCAGCTTAGCTGCGGGCTCTAGCAGATCATCCCTCGGGGTGCAGTTCTTC. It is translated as CASSLAAGSSRSSLGVQFF. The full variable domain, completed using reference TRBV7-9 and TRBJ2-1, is DTGVSQNPRHKITKRGQNVTFRCDPISEHNRLYWYRQTLGQGPEFLTYFQNEAQLEKSRLLSDRFSAERPKGSFSTLEIQRTEQGDSAMYLCASSLAAGSSRSSLGVQFFGPGTRLTVL.

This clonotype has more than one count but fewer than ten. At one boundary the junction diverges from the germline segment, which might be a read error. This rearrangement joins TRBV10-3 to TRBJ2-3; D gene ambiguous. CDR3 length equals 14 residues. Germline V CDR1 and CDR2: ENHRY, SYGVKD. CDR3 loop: CVISDSTSTDTQYF. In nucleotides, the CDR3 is TGTGTCATCAGTGATTCTACTAGCACAGATACGCAGTATTTT.